This is a list of T cell receptor beta chains from one sample in a study of blood T cells in healthy people across ages. Each CDR3 protein gets one entry after TCRdb re-called the 5' RACE reads with MiXCR. Of about 1.7 million distinct CDR3 sequences listed, about 28% are singletons. Material for sequencing was blood. The receptors here all came from a woman aged 25 to 39 in good health. Each CDR3 is given with its conserved first and last residue. A D gene is named only where the DNA matches it firmly. The listing skips clone size in some rows; elsewhere it reads once, few, many or a size class.

14	NA	TRBV9	TRBJ2-7	NA	CASSEGHSTHEQYF	TGTGCCAGCAGCGAGGGTCACAGTACCCACGAGCAGTACTTC
10	NA	TRBV7-9	TRBJ1-1	NA	CASDGTEAFF	TGTGCCAGCGATGGGACTGAAGCTTTCTTT
16	NA	TRBV6-5	TRBJ2-2	NA	CARRPIRGRGGGELFF	TGTGCCAGACGCCCGATACGGGGGCGTGGCGGCGGGGAGCTGTTTTTT
13	few	TRBV9	TRBJ1-4	NA	CASSVALDAKLFF	TGTGCCAGCAGCGTAGCCCTCGACGCGAAACTGTTTTTT
16	NA	TRBV11-2	TRBJ1-1	NA	CASSPLGTNPNTEAFF	TGTGCCAGCAGCCCTCTAGGGACCAACCCGAACACTGAAGCTTTCTTT
16	few	TRBV7-6	TRBJ1-4	NA	CASSLASGSTNEKLFF	TGTGCCAGCAGCTTAGCCTCAGGGTCAACTAATGAAAAACTGTTTTTT
13	few	TRBV19	TRBJ2-5	NA	CASSPDGEETQYF	TGTGCCAGTAGCCCGGACGGAGAAGAGACCCAGTACTTC
15	few	TRBV3-1	TRBJ2-1	TRBD1	CASSQLPRGHNEQFF	TGTGCCAGCAGCCAACTCCCCAGGGGGCACAATGAGCAGTTCTTC
15	NA	TRBV6-5	TRBJ1-5	TRBD1	CASKNSGQGHQPQHF	TGTGCCAGCAAGAACTCCGGACAGGGGCATCAGCCCCAGCATTTT
14	few	TRBV28	TRBJ2-7	NA	CASSPGRPAVEQYF	TGTGCCAGCAGTCCAGGGAGGCCAGCCGTCGAGCAGTACTTC
16	few	TRBV4-1	TRBJ1-2	NA	CASSQEERVDYYGYTF	TGCGCCAGCAGCCAAGAGGAGCGGGTGGATTACTATGGCTACACCTTC
12	few	TRBV28	TRBJ1-2	NA	CASSEQGRGYTF	TGTGCCAGCAGCGAACAGGGTCGTGGCTACACCTTC
16	NA	TRBV5-1	TRBJ2-3	TRBD2	CASSPRAGDGTDTQYF	TGCGCCAGCAGCCCCCGGGCGGGAGACGGCACAGATACGCAGTATTTT
14	NA	TRBV6-6	TRBJ2-7	NA	CASSSHTGTYEQYF	TGTGCCAGCAGTTCCCACACGGGAACCTACGAGCAGTACTTC
14	NA	TRBV7-2	TRBJ2-1	NA	CASSSLMSGGEQFF	TGTGCCAGCAGCTCTCTCATGTCTGGGGGGGAGCAGTTCTTC
14	few	TRBV5-5	TRBJ2-7	NA	CASSLVTAGGEQYF	TGTGCCAGCAGCTTGGTCACGGCAGGCGGCGAGCAGTACTTC
12	NA	TRBV29-1	TRBJ1-1	NA	CSVRQEGSEAFF	TGCAGCGTGAGACAGGAGGGGTCTGAAGCTTTCTTT
16	few	TRBV7-9	TRBJ2-1	TRBD2	CASSSSWSGRYNEQFF	TGTGCCAGCAGCTCATCGTGGAGCGGGAGGTACAATGAGCAGTTCTTC
15	once	TRBV28	TRBJ2-7	NA	CASDGGHLSYNEQYF	TGCGCCAGCGATGGGGGACACCTCTCCTACAATGAGCAGTACTTC
15	few	TRBV18	TRBJ2-1	TRBD2	CASSPPSGSGDEQFF	TGTGCCAGCTCACCACCTAGCGGGTCCGGGGATGAGCAGTTCTTC
16	NA	TRBV5-5	TRBJ1-4	TRBD1	CASSSRFTGGLEKLFF	TGTGCCAGCAGCTCCAGATTCACAGGGGGCCTAGAAAAACTGTTTTTT
12	many	TRBV3-1	TRBJ2-3	NA	CASRAGGGTQYF	TGTGCCAGCAGGGCAGGGGGGGGTACGCAGTATTTT
15	NA	TRBV3-1	TRBJ1-1	NA	CASSPAPGHNTEAFF	TGTGCCAGCAGCCCAGCCCCGGGACACAACACTGAAGCTTTCTTT
13	few	TRBV4-2	TRBJ2-3	NA	CASNLQGTDTQYF	TGTGCCAGCAATTTGCAGGGTACAGATACGCAGTATTTT
15	NA	TRBV6-6	TRBJ1-3	NA	CASSPGQRTGNTIYF	TGTGCCAGCAGCCCGGGACAAAGAACTGGAAACACCATATATTTT
16	few	TRBV20-1	TRBJ2-1	NA	CSASLGGRQVYNEQFF	TGCAGTGCTAGTCTCGGGGGGCGACAGGTCTACAATGAGCAGTTCTTC
13	many	TRBV29-1	TRBJ1-5	NA	CSVEEQGNQPQHF	TGCAGCGTTGAAGAACAGGGCAATCAGCCCCAGCATTTT
13	NA	TRBV6-5	TRBJ2-7	TRBD1	CASSYLTGWEQYF	TGTGCCAGCAGTTATTTGACAGGGTGGGAGCAGTACTTC
16	NA	TRBV20-1	TRBJ2-7	NA	CSARGPGRESSYEQYF	TGCAGTGCTAGAGGGCCGGGTCGGGAGTCCTCCTACGAGCAGTACTTC
17	few	TRBV11-2	TRBJ1-2	NA	CTSSLARLSQGMNGYTF	TGTACCAGCAGCTTAGCCCGTCTGTCCCAGGGGATGAATGGCTACACCTTC
15	many	TRBV6-5	TRBJ2-7	TRBD1	CASSSTGTGIYEQYF	TGTGCCAGCAGTTCCACCGGGACAGGGATTTACGAGCAGTACTTC
11	NA	TRBV6-2/TRBV6-3	TRBJ2-3	NA	CASRLGASQYF	TGTGCCAGCAGACTCGGAGCTTCGCAGTATTTT
16	NA	TRBV10-3	TRBJ2-1	TRBD1	CAISEEDRRANLEQFF	TGTGCCATCAGTGAGGAGGACAGGCGGGCTAACCTCGAGCAGTTCTTC
15	NA	TRBV7-8	TRBJ2-4	TRBD1	CASSLRTGGASEQYF	TGTGCCAGCAGCTTAAGGACAGGGGGGGCAAGTGAGCAGTACTTC
16	NA	TRBV4-3	TRBJ2-5	TRBD2	CASSQSLGLDEETQYF	TGCGCCAGCAGCCAGTCCCTCGGACTAGACGAAGAGACCCAGTACTTC
16	NA	TRBV7-9	TRBJ2-7	TRBD1	CASSPISGTGSYEQYF	TGTGCCAGCAGCCCGATATCCGGGACAGGGTCCTACGAGCAGTACTTC
15	NA	TRBV12-3/TRBV12-4	TRBJ1-2	NA	CASSVGGREFHGYTF	TGTGCCAGCAGTGTCGGTGGCAGGGAATTCCATGGCTACACCTTC
15	NA	TRBV15	TRBJ2-4	NA	CATSGTRQVYNEQYF	TGTGCCACCAGCGGAACAAGACAGGTATACAATGAGCAGTACTTC
13	NA	TRBV5-1	TRBJ1-2	NA	CASSPEGYGGYTF	TGCGCCAGCAGCCCCGAGGGCTATGGTGGCTACACCTTC
15	few	TRBV6-4	TRBJ2-1	TRBD1	CASSGAGTGQREQFF	TGTGCCAGCAGTGGAGCCGGGACAGGGCAACGTGAGCAGTTCTTC
14	many	TRBV20-1	TRBJ2-1	NA	CSATQPGRDNEQFF	TGCAGTGCAACCCAACCGGGACGCGACAATGAGCAGTTCTTC
14	NA	TRBV28	TRBJ2-5	TRBD1	CASGDRAAQETQYF	TGTGCCAGCGGCGACAGGGCGGCCCAAGAGACCCAGTACTTC
14	many	TRBV30	TRBJ2-5	NA	CACRDTSAQETQYF	TGTGCCTGCCGGGACACCTCGGCCCAAGAGACCCAGTACTTC
11	many	TRBV12-3/TRBV12-4	TRBJ2-7	NA	CASGQAYEQYF	TGTGCCAGCGGACAAGCCTACGAGCAGTACTTC
14	NA	TRBV20-1	TRBJ1-2	TRBD1	CSAPGAGGNYGYTF	TGCAGTGCCCCTGGGGCAGGGGGCAACTATGGCTACACCTTC
15	few	TRBV28	TRBJ2-7	NA	CASIDNSPAGDEQYF	TGTGCCAGCATTGATAACAGTCCCGCCGGGGACGAGCAGTACTTC
15	NA	TRBV12-3/TRBV12-4	TRBJ1-5	TRBD1	CASRRTGWSNQPQHF	TGTGCCAGCAGGCGGACAGGGTGGAGCAATCAGCCCCAGCATTTT
15	few	TRBV9	TRBJ2-1	TRBD1	CASSDPRAGGNEQFF	TGTGCCAGCAGCGACCCCCGGGCAGGGGGCAATGAGCAGTTCTTC
13	NA	TRBV28	TRBJ1-5	NA	CASGGGQLQPQHF	TGTGCCAGCGGGGGGGGGCAGCTTCAGCCCCAGCATTTT
14	many	TRBV11-2	TRBJ1-4	TRBD1	CASSLDRGSEKLFF	TGTGCCAGCAGTTTAGACAGGGGGTCTGAAAAACTGTTTTTT
14	few	TRBV2	TRBJ2-1	NA	CASSERLGHNEQFF	TGTGCCAGCAGTGAGAGGCTGGGGCACAATGAGCAGTTCTTT
13	few	TRBV7-2	TRBJ2-4	NA	CASSRGGYNEQYF	TGTGCCAGCAGCCGGGGAGGTTACAATGAGCAGTACTTC
13	few	TRBV2	TRBJ2-1	NA	CASSGSFDNEQFF	TGTGCCAGCAGTGGGAGCTTCGACAATGAGCAGTTCTTC
17	NA	TRBV5-1	TRBJ2-1	NA	CASSPTGGALHPNEQFF	TGCGCCAGCAGCCCAACGGGTGGGGCACTTCATCCCAATGAGCAGTTCTTC
13	NA	TRBV5-1	TRBJ2-5	NA	CASSLPTYETQYF	TGCGCCAGCAGCTTACCCACTTACGAGACCCAGTACTTC
14	many	TRBV7-9	TRBJ2-1	TRBD1	CASSGSGTGNEQFF	TGTGCCAGCAGCGGATCCGGGACAGGGAATGAGCAGTTCTTC
16	few	TRBV20-1	TRBJ2-3	TRBD2	CSARVSGGAFTDTQYF	TGCAGTGCTAGAGTTAGCGGGGGGGCATTCACAGATACGCAGTATTTT
12	NA	TRBV10-2	TRBJ2-1	NA	CASSKRQYEQFF	TGCGCCAGCAGTAAGAGGCAGTACGAGCAGTTCTTC